This is a list of T cell receptor beta chains from one sample in a study of T cell responses to AZD1222 COVID-19 vaccine. Some clones are missing from TCRdb's copy, which holds only in-frame ones; the method was immunoSEQ multiplex PCR. The table lists some 130,000 clones, 87% of them singletons. The specimen comprised peripheral blood, sampled 28 days after the second AZD1222 dose. Receptors were obtained from an adult who received the AZD1222 COVID-19 vaccine. Each CDR3 is given with its conserved first and last residue. The D gene is left open where the match is weak. Only part of the rows carry a size: once, few, many, or a class if the clone is expanded.

v_call	clone_size	j_call	d_call	cdr3_nt	cdr3_aa
TRBV19	NA	TRBJ2-5	TRBD2	TGTGCCAGTAGTATGGGCGGGGGGGCCCGAGAGACCCAGTACTTC	CASSMGGGARETQYF
TRBV28	NA	TRBJ1-6	TRBD1	TGTGCCAGCAGTTTCAGGGGGCCGAGCAATTCACCCCTCCACTTT	CASSFRGPSNSPLHF
TRBV4-2	NA	TRBJ1-4	NA	TGTGCCAGCAGCCACCGAAACAGCCAGGGATGGGAAAAACTGTTTTTT	CASSHRNSQGWEKLFF
TRBV19	NA	TRBJ1-5	NA	TGTGCCAGTAGTATAGATCAGCCCGGTAGCAATCAGCCCCAGCATTTT	CASSIDQPGSNQPQHF
TRBV12-3/TRBV12-4	NA	TRBJ2-3	NA	TGTGCCAGCAGTTTATGGAACACAGATACGCAGTATTTT	CASSLWNTDTQYF
TRBV18	NA	TRBJ2-7	NA	TGTGCCAGCACAGACAGGTTCTCAACCTACGAGCAGTACTTC	CASTDRFSTYEQYF
TRBV27	NA	TRBJ2-7	NA	TGTGCCAGCGGAGTGGGACGGATCTACGAGCAGTACTTC	CASGVGRIYEQYF
TRBV6-5	NA	TRBJ1-2	TRBD1	TGTGCCAGCAGCCCCCGACCGGGACAGGGAAGTGGCTACACCTTC	CASSPRPGQGSGYTF
TRBV19	NA	TRBJ2-1	NA	TGTGCCAGTAGTAAGACTAGGCCCGATACATACAATGAGCAGTTCTTC	CASSKTRPDTYNEQFF
TRBV15	NA	TRBJ2-2	TRBD2	TGTGCCACCAGCAGACTTACTAGCGGGGGTAACGGGGAGCTGTTTTTT	CATSRLTSGGNGELFF
TRBV11-2	NA	TRBJ2-2	NA	TGTGCCAGCAGCTTATCGGGGGCGAACACCGGGGAGCTGTTTTTT	CASSLSGANTGELFF
TRBV10-3	few	TRBJ1-6	TRBD1	TGTGCCATCAGGGGACAGGGTTTAGGTTCACCCCTCCACTTT	CAIRGQGLGSPLHF
TRBV6-4	NA	TRBJ2-2	TRBD1	TGTGCCAGCAGTCGAGGACAGGGGAGCACCGGGGAGCTGTTTTTT	CASSRGQGSTGELFF
TRBV6-6	NA	TRBJ2-4	NA	TGTGCCAGCAGGACAGAGGGAACCAAAAACATTCAGTACTTC	CASRTEGTKNIQYF
TRBV11-2	NA	TRBJ1-4	NA	TGTGCCAGCAGCGCCTATGGAGGACCTAATGAAAAACTGTTTTTT	CASSAYGGPNEKLFF
TRBV12-3/TRBV12-4	NA	TRBJ1-5	NA	TGTGCCAGCACCCTATCAAGGGATCAGCCCCAGCATTTT	CASTLSRDQPQHF
TRBV3-1/TRBV3-2	NA	TRBJ2-1	TRBD2	TGTGCCAGCAGAAAAGGACTAGCGGGCGGCAATGAGCAGTTCTTC	CASRKGLAGGNEQFF
TRBV7-2	few	TRBJ1-4	NA	TGTGCCAGCAGCTTAGACATCAATGAAAAACTGTTTTTT	CASSLDINEKLFF
TRBV4-3	NA	TRBJ2-5	TRBD2	TGCGCCAGCAGCCAGAGCTGGGGCGGGGGGTACCAAGAGACCCAGTACTTC	CASSQSWGGGYQETQYF
TRBV15	NA	TRBJ2-2	NA	TGTGCCACCAGCAGAGCACGGGCCGGGGAGCTGTTTTTT	CATSRARAGELFF
TRBV30	NA	TRBJ2-6	NA	TGTGCCTGCGGGAGCTCTGGGGCCAACGTCCTGACTTTC	CACGSSGANVLTF
TRBV2	few	TRBJ2-7	NA	TGTGCCAGCCGGACCTACGAGCAGTACTTC	CASRTYEQYF
TRBV25-1	NA	TRBJ2-7	NA	TGTGCCAGCAGTGGCGTAGGGGGGCACTACGAGCAGTACTTC	CASSGVGGHYEQYF
TRBV6-5	NA	TRBJ2-2	NA	TGTGCCAGCAGTTTTGCGCCGAACACCGGGGAGCTGTTTTTT	CASSFAPNTGELFF
TRBV5-1	few	TRBJ1-1	TRBD1	TGCGCCAGCAGCCCGACAGGGGTGAACACTGAAGCTTTCTTT	CASSPTGVNTEAFF
TRBV7-2	NA	TRBJ1-6	NA	TGTGCCAGCAGCTCCAGGTTGGCAGCGACTAATTCACCCCTCCACTTT	CASSSRLAATNSPLHF
TRBV11-2	many	TRBJ1-3	NA	TGTGCCAGCAGCTGGGGGCAGGGGCCTGGAAACACCATATATTTT	CASSWGQGPGNTIYF
TRBV27	once	TRBJ1-6	TRBD1	TGTGCCAGCAGCACAACCGACAGGGAGATTTCACCCCTCCACTTT	CASSTTDREISPLHF